This T cell receptor (beta chain) was found in a study of Ad26.COV2.S vaccination and SARS-CoV-2 variants. The treatment is: around 19 received Ad26.COV2.S at low or high dose, single or two shots; several received placebo; per-sample allocation not given. Sampling occurred on day 63 after the first vaccine or placebo injection. Using immunoSEQ multiplex PCR, the repertoire was profiled, and TCRdb retains in-frame clones only, with some absent. The profile shows about 250,000 clones, about 87% of them singletons. The sample here was peripheral blood, taken in a trial of Ad26.COV2.S vaccine versus placebo. The receptor was derived from a person aged 18-65 years who received the Ad26.COV2.S COVID-19 vaccine or a placebo.

The CDR3 loop is CASSPQDGSYEQYF. The CDR3, as DNA: TGTGCCAGCTCACCCCAGGACGGAAGCTACGAGCAGTACTTC. The gene calls are TRBV18 and TRBJ2-7; D gene uncertain. The CDR3 is 14 residues long. With 3 bases removed from V and 3 bases from J, the gap between germline ends came to 12 bases. Per germline, CDR1 KGHSH and CDR2 LQKENI.